This TCR beta chain stems from a study of cytomegalovirus exposure and HLA in healthy donors. Study-wide findings and caveats: Earlier analysis looked at TCR beta V segments, and most were productive about 87% or about 30% of the time. A later analysis reportedly identified an Asian-associated ancestry cluster as carrying fewer N-insertions than the roughly 720-donor mean. The dataset shows that most TCR sequences were rare, while some public TCRs occurred in many donors.

The PCR employed 60 Vbeta primers together with 13 Jbeta primers. The repertoire was sequenced with immunoSEQ multiplex PCR; TCRdb's copy has only in-frame clones and lacks some. This table holds some 210,000 clones, around four fifths found once. CDR3 length: 14 amino acids. CDR1 and CDR2 from the germline V gene are SGDLS and YYNGEE. V dropped 3 bases and J dropped 7; count of bases not matched to a gene: 7. For this clone: Its antigen is unidentified.

The receptor was derived from a woman between 45 and 65 years old in good health and CMV-seropositive. Input material: PBMCs. This rearrangement joins TRBV9 to TRBJ1-2; 9 bases line up with TRBD1. The DNA of the CDR3 is TGTGCCAGCAGCGCGGACAGGGGCCGCGCTGGCTACACCTTC. As protein: CASSADRGRAGYTF.